These 13 T cell receptor beta chains share one sample of origin, sequenced in a study of response to subunit inactivated influenza vaccine. TCRdb analysed the RT-PCR reads with MiXCR anew, one entry per CDR3 protein. This table has 560,000 or so distinct CDR3 sequences, less than 10% appearing once. Source: PBMCs from blood, taken 23 months after vaccination. Receptor source: a man between 50 and 70 years old who received an inactivated influenza vaccine.

This clonotype was seen many times. The chain carries TRBV6-2 or TRBV6-3 and TRBJ2-5; TRBD2 aligns across 11 bases. CDR1 is MNHEY, CDR2 SVGEGT, per germline. Losses at the gene ends were 2 bases for V and 4 bases for J; bases not matched to a gene: 3. This CDR3 spans 15 amino acids. The CDR3 bases are TGTGCCAGCAGTTACGATGGGACTAGCGGAGAGACCCAGTACTTC. Translating it yields CASSYDGTSGETQYF.

This clonotype was seen a few times. The V and J genes are TRBV29-1 and TRBJ2-7; D is possibly TRBD2 (5 bases). CDR1 and CDR2 (germline): SQVTM, ANQGSEA. The CDR3 loop spans 12 amino acids. Trimming removed 0 bases at V and 4 bases at J, with 7 bases between. CDR3 sequence (DNA): TGCAGCGTTGAAGAAGAGGGTTACGAGCAGTACTTC. The encoded protein is CSVEEEGYEQYF.

This clonotype was detected many times. The CDR3 DNA follows: TGTGCCAGCAGTGATTTCATAGAAGACCCCTGGTCGCCCCAGTACTTC. Its translation: CASSDFIEDPWSPQYF. The chain has TRBV6-1 and TRBJ2-5, with unresolved D. Trimming left V 3 bases short and J 9 bases short, with 23 bases between. CDR1 is MNHNS, CDR2 SASEGT, per germline. The CDR3 is 16 residues long.

This clonotype was picked up many times. This chain links TRBV20-1 with TRBJ1-5, with D tentatively TRBD1 (5 bases). The V end lost 4 bases, the J end lost 12 bases, and 16 bases lay between the germline ends. The CDR3 extends over 12 amino acids. Germline V gene sequence: CDR1 DFQATT, CDR2 SNEGSKA (reference sequence). The CDR3 is CSATDTIALQHF. In nucleotides, the CDR3 is TGCAGTGCTACGGACACCATTGCGCTCCAGCATTTT.

The V gene is TRBV20-1, the J gene TRBJ1-5; no definite D call. The V gene's germline CDR1 is DFQATT and CDR2 SNEGSKA (reference sequence). The ends were cut back, 0 bases at V and 0 bases at J, with 9 bases in the middle. This CDR3 comprises 15 residues. Here the CDR3 reads CSARDLEYSNQPQHF. The CDR3, as DNA: TGCAGTGCTAGAGATTTAGAATATAGCAATCAGCCCCAGCATTTT.

Many counts were recorded for this clonotype. The V call is TRBV7-9, the J call TRBJ2-5; D is undetermined. Germline V lookup: CDR1 SEHNR, CDR2 FQNEAQ (reference sequence). Trimming cost V 5 bases and J 2 bases, with 15 bases left between them. This CDR3 spans 15 amino acids. Written as DNA, the CDR3 is TGTGCCAGCAGCAGAATCAGGACGGCTCAAGAGACCCAGTACTTC. This sequence encodes CASSRIRTAQETQYF.

This clonotype was detected ten times or more. V gene TRBV29-1 combines with J gene TRBJ2-5; possibly TRBD1 for D (5 bases). This CDR3 comprises 13 residues. V was cut by 4 bases and J by 4 bases, with 13 bases left in between. Looked up from germline, CDR1 is SQVTM and CDR2 is ANQGSEA. CDR3 loop: CSVVGAGSETQYF. The CDR3 DNA reads TGCAGCGTTGTCGGTGCAGGGTCAGAGACCCAGTACTTC.

This clonotype was seen a handful of times. The rearrangement joins TRBV28 to TRBJ1-4; D gene unclear. The germline V gene encodes CDR1 MDHEN and CDR2 SYDVKM. Trimming stripped 3 bases from V and 11 bases from J, with 16 bases between. CDR3 length: 14 residues. The CDR3 protein is CASSLSGYLGKLFF. In DNA form, the CDR3 reads TGTGCCAGCAGTTTGTCGGGATATCTGGGGAAACTGTTTTTT.

J is TRBJ1-1 and V is TRBV6-5; 9 bases map to TRBD1. J was trimmed by 2 bases and V by 2 bases; bases with no gene match: 3. The germline V gene encodes CDR1 MNHEY and CDR2 SVGAGI. The CDR3 extends over 15 amino acids. CDR3 nucleotide sequence: TGTGCCAGCAGTTACGCGACAGGGGGTAACACTGAAGCTTTCTTT. Amino acids: CASSYATGGNTEAFF.

V and J are TRBV9 and TRBJ2-5; 7 bases map to TRBD1. V lost 4 bases to trimming and J lost 4 bases; unmatched junction nucleotides: 13. The CDR3 sequence is 16 residues long. Germline CDR1 is SGDLS and CDR2 is YYNGEE. The CDR3 loop reads CASSPRDRLDLETQYF. The DNA of the CDR3 is TGTGCCAGCAGCCCCCGGGACAGATTGGACCTAGAGACCCAGTACTTC.

This clonotype was counted at least ten times. The genes are TRBV4-3 and TRBJ2-1; D remains unclear. Germline values: CDR1 LGHNA, CDR2 YSLEER. The CDR3 contains 15 residues. V was pared by 3 bases and J by 7 bases, with 16 bases between. The CDR3 coding sequence is TGCGCCAGCAGCCATCAATGGGCCAAGGGAAATGAGCAGTTCTTC. Protein: CASSHQWAKGNEQFF.

This clonotype was seen a handful of times. This chain links TRBV6-4 with TRBJ1-5; D is ambiguous. Germline CDR1 and CDR2: MRHNA and SNTAGT. CDR3 length equals 15 residues. The V gene lost 7 bases and the J gene lost 0 bases, with 13 bases spanning the gap. The CDR3 coding sequence is TGTGCCAGCATAATTCGAACAGATAGCAATCAGCCCCAGCATTTT. This gives the protein CASIIRTDSNQPQHF.

The table lists this clonotype with many counts. The chain combines TRBV12-3 or TRBV12-4 with TRBJ2-3; 9 nucleotides align to TRBD1. V lost 6 bases and J lost 3; bases outside the gene matches: 7. This CDR3 spans 15 amino acids. The CDR3 loop reads CASSVQGAITDTQYF. In nucleotides, the CDR3 is TGTGCCAGCAGCGTACAGGGGGCGATTACAGATACGCAGTATTTT.